This TCR beta chain comes out of a study of T cell responses to AZD1222 COVID-19 vaccine. CDR1 and CDR2 (germline): SQVTM, ANQGSEA. V dropped 7 bases and J dropped 2; count of bases not matched to a gene: 4. CDR3 length equals 13 residues. Here immunoSEQ multiplex PCR was the method, and the copy in TCRdb shows in-frame clones only, minus some. The top ten hold under 7% of the sample, which has 150,000 to 180,000 clones, 85% to 90% seen once. The study's findings and limits: Spike-wide vaccine-associated CD4 TCRs dominated at 160-218 and 743-854. Every sample of the repertoires postdated the peak T cell response.

In the case of this clone: Its antigen remains unknown.

The genes are TRBV29-1 and TRBJ2-1; 8 bases align to TRBD1. The receptor's source is an adult in good health. The sample was peripheral blood, taken on day 0 of MenACWY control vaccination. CDR3 coding DNA: TGCAGCGCAGGACAGGGAACCTACAATGAGCAGTTCTTC. Its translation is CSAGQGTYNEQFF.